These 19 T cell receptor beta chains share one sample of origin, sequenced in a study of OX40 agonist ivuxolimab in advanced cancers. The protocol was immunoSEQ multiplex PCR, while the TCRdb copy is restricted to in-frame clones and leaves out a portion. Found here are tens of thousands of clones, about 83% of them singletons; the top ten hold roughly a fifth. Here the sequenced sample was CD4+ or CD8+ T cells sorted from blood, taken in a trial of the OX40 agonist ivuxolimab. All receptors derive from an adult with an advanced solid tumor such as melanoma, head and neck, liver or kidney cancer.

The rearrangement uses TRBV7-9 and TRBJ1-2; D is unresolved. The CDR3 is 18 amino acids. CDR1 is SEHNR and CDR2 is FQNEAQ in the germline V gene (reference sequence). The V and J ends lost 3 bases and 4 bases respectively, with 24 bases between them. In DNA, the CDR3 is TGTGCCAGCAGCTTTGACGTCCGGACCCACGACGTTGGCTATGGCTACACCTTC. Translated, it gives CASSFDVRTHDVGYGYTF.

V and J are TRBV6-5 and TRBJ1-2; maybe TRBD1 (6 bases). The germline V gene has CDR1 MNHEY and CDR2 SVGAGI. The CDR3 covers 13 residues. V lost 7 bases to trimming and J lost 4 bases, with 13 bases between them. DNA of the CDR3: TGTGCCAGCACCCCTGGGGGGGCCTATGGCTACACCTTC. This translates into CASTPGGAYGYTF.

The chain links TRBV30 to TRBJ2-1, with D perhaps TRBD1 or TRBD2 (5 bases each). The CDR3 is made up of 13 amino acids. Germline CDR1 reads GTSNPN; CDR2 reads SVGIG (reference sequence). Between the trimmed V and J ends, which lost 5 bases and 4 bases, there was a span of 12 bases. Written as DNA, the CDR3 is TGTGCCTGGGGCCGGGGCACTTACAATGAGCAGTTCTTC. It codes for CAWGRGTYNEQFF.

This clone was counted once. This chain connects TRBV4-1 to TRBJ1-5; 8 nucleotides agree with TRBD1. CDR3 length: 14 residues. The germline V gene encodes CDR1 MGHRA and CDR2 YSYEKL. The J segment lost 6 bases and the V segment lost 4 bases, leaving 5 bases of the junction unmatched. DNA for the CDR3: TGCGCCAGCAGCCTCGACAGGGGAGCTCAGCCCCAGCATTTT. Encoded protein: CASSLDRGAQPQHF.

This clone has more than one count but fewer than ten. The genes are TRBV27 and TRBJ2-5; possibly TRBD2 for D (7 bases). The V end was cut by 8 bases, the J end by 4 bases, with 11 bases between. The CDR3 is made up of 12 amino acids. CDR1 and CDR2 (germline): MNHEY, SMNVEV (reference sequence). The CDR3 region has the DNA TGTGCCAGCGGGGGGGCCGGAGAGACCCAGTACTTC. Its translation: CASGGAGETQYF.

The chain employs TRBV4-2 and TRBJ2-1, with no clear D. Germline assignment: CDR1 LGHNA and CDR2 YNFKEQ. The CDR3 has 16 residues. The V end was cut by 1 base, the J end by 0 bases, with 10 bases between. In DNA, the CDR3 is TGTGCCAGCAGCCAAGTTAGCTCCCGCTCCTACAATGAGCAGTTCTTC. Translation gives CASSQVSSRSYNEQFF.

The gene calls are TRBV14 and TRBJ2-7, with D possibly TRBD2 on 6 matching bases. Germline V lookup: CDR1 SGHDN, CDR2 FVKESK. The CDR3 sequence is 17 residues long. The ends were cut back, 4 bases at V and 3 bases at J, with 22 bases in the middle. As DNA, the CDR3 is TGTGCCAGCAGCCTAAGTCGGTGGGGGGAGGCCCGCTACGAGCAGTACTTC. This encodes CASSLSRWGEARYEQYF.

V usage is TRBV19 and J usage is TRBJ1-1; possibly TRBD1 for D (5 bases). V shed 7 bases and J shed 5 bases, with 14 bases lying between them. Per germline, CDR1 LNHDA and CDR2 SQIVND (reference sequence). The CDR3 contains 13 residues. The CDR3 nucleotides are TGTGCCAGTAAAGACCCAGGGCTAACTGAAGCTTTCTTT. Translating gives CASKDPGLTEAFF.

The V gene is TRBV15, the J gene TRBJ1-1; weak D call: TRBD1 (5 bases). CDR3 length equals 18 residues. The germline CDR1 and CDR2 sequences are LNHNV and YYDKDF (reference sequence). V lost 0 bases and J lost 2, with 19 bases in between. Written as DNA, the CDR3 is TGTGCCACCAGCAGAGATCTGGGGGGTTCGATATCCAACACTGAAGCTTTCTTT. The encoded protein is CATSRDLGGSISNTEAFF.

V and J are TRBV4-1 and TRBJ2-1; 7 nucleotides match TRBD2. J lost 3 bases, V lost 4 bases, and 3 bases had no gene match. Germline CDR1 and CDR2: MGHRA and YSYEKL. The CDR3 runs 14 residues. CDR3 sequence: CASSPGEGYNEQFF. As DNA, the CDR3 is TGCGCCAGCAGCCCGGGGGAGGGCTACAATGAGCAGTTCTTC.

The rearrangement joins TRBV6-1 to TRBJ1-2; D ambiguous. Germline CDR1 MNHNS, CDR2 SASEGT. The CDR3 spans 15 residues. V lost 3 bases, J lost 4 bases, and 15 bases lay in between. The CDR3 DNA is TGTGCCAGCAGTGAGGCAACTGGAGGGTCCTATGGCTACACCTTC. Its translation: CASSEATGGSYGYTF.

Sample share makes this clone medium-sized. The chain carries TRBV4-1 and TRBJ2-7; maybe TRBD1 (5 bases). Per the germline V gene, CDR1 is MGHRA and CDR2 is YSYEKL. Trimming took 0 bases from V and 0 from J, leaving 12 bases between them. The CDR3 is made up of 16 amino acids. The CDR3 DNA sequence: TGCGCCAGCAGCCAAGATGGGTACAGGACCTCCTACGAGCAGTACTTC. Amino acids: CASSQDGYRTSYEQYF.

This clone is categorized as medium-sized. The genes are TRBV25-1 and TRBJ2-1; TRBD1 matches 7 bases. Unmatched junction bases numbered 7, after V lost 3 bases and J lost 8 bases. The CDR3 spans 14 residues. The germline CDR1 and CDR2 sequences are MGHDK and SYGVNS. The CDR3 bases are TGTGCCAGCAGTGAGGACAGGATTGTGGATGAGCAGTTCTTC. As protein: CASSEDRIVDEQFF.

The V and J genes are TRBV5-6 and TRBJ2-5; 8 nucleotides agree with TRBD1. CDR3 length: 17 amino acids. CDR1 is SGHDT, CDR2 YYEEEE, per germline. Germline trimming cut 0 bases from V and 2 bases from J; bases unmatched to any gene: 9. The CDR3 here is CASSLGTGTPRQETQYF. The DNA of the CDR3 is TGTGCCAGCAGCTTGGGGACAGGGACCCCGAGGCAAGAGACCCAGTACTTC.

J is TRBJ2-2 and V is TRBV28; no clear D. The CDR3 has 13 residues. Trimming removed 6 bases at V and 4 bases at J, with 9 bases between. Per germline, CDR1 MDHEN and CDR2 SYDVKM. CDR3 residues: CASRTRSTGELFF. The CDR3 DNA reads TGTGCCAGCAGGACCCGATCCACCGGGGAGCTGTTTTTT.

The V call is TRBV29-1, the J call TRBJ1-2; D gene uncertain. V was trimmed by 5 bases and J by 5 bases, leaving 15 bases between them. The germline V gene encodes CDR1 SQVTM and CDR2 ANQGSEA. The CDR3 sequence is 13 residues long. The CDR3 loop reads CSVRIGPVYGYTF. The CDR3 nucleotides read TGCAGCGTTAGGATAGGGCCGGTATATGGCTACACCTTC.

V gene TRBV13 combines with J gene TRBJ1-2, with 7 bases fitting TRBD1. Trimming at V came to 5 bases and at J to 8 bases, leaving 14 bases not matched to a gene. The CDR3 loop spans 15 amino acids. Germline CDR1 reads PRHDT; CDR2 reads FYEKMQ (reference sequence). This CDR3 reads CASSTRGDRVGGYTF. The CDR3 region has the DNA TGTGCCAGCAGCACGAGGGGCGACAGGGTTGGGGGCTACACCTTC.

J is TRBJ2-1 and V is TRBV10-1; possibly TRBD1 for D (6 bases). This CDR3 contains 15 residues. Germline CDR1 is WNHNN and CDR2 is SYGVQD (reference sequence). Trimming took off 3 bases at V and 1 base at J, with 10 bases between the two ends. CDR3 nucleotide sequence: TGCGCCAGCAGTGAACAGGGTGGATCCTACAATGAGCAGTTCTTC. Encoded protein: CASSEQGGSYNEQFF.

This chain links TRBV4-1 with TRBJ1-2, with 7 bases lining up with TRBD1. CDR3 length: 16 amino acids. The V segment lost 1 base and the J segment 3 bases; nucleotides outside the gene matches: 8. CDR1 is MGHRA and CDR2 is YSYEKL in the germline V gene. CDR3 nucleotide sequence: TGCGCCAGCAGCCAAGCAGGGGTCAGGGGGGACTATGGCTACACCTTC. Protein: CASSQAGVRGDYGYTF.